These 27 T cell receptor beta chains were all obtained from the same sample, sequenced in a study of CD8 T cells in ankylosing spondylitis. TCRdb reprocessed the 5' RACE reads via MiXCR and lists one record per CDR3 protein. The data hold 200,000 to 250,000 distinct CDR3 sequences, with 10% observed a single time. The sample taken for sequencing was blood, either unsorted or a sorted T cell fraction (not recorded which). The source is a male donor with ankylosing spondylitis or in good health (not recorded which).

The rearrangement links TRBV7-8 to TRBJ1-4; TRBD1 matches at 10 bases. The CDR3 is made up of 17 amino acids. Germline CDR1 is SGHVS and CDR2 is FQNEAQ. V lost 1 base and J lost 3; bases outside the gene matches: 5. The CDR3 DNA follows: TGTGCCAGCAGCTTAGTGGGACAGGGGTTGGCTAATGAAAAACTGTTTTTT. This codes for CASSLVGQGLANEKLFF.

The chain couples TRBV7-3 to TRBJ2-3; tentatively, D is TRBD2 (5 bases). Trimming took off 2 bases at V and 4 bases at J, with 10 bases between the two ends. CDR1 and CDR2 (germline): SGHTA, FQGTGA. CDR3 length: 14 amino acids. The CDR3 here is CASSLDRRADTQYF. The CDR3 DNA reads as TGTGCCAGCAGCTTAGACCGGCGGGCAGATACGCAGTATTTT.

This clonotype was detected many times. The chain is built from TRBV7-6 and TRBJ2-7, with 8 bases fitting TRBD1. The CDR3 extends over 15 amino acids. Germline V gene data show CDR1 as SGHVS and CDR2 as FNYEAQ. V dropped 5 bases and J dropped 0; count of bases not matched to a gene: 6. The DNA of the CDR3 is TGTGCCAGCAGCACCCGGACAGGGAGCTCCTACGAGCAGTACTTC. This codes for CASSTRTGSSYEQYF. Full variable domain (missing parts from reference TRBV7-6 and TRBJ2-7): GAGVSQSPRYKVTKRGQDVALRCDPISGHVSLYWYRQALGQGPEFLTYFNYEAQQDKSGLPNDRFSAERPEGSISTLTIQRTEQRDSAMYRCASSTRTGSSYEQYFGPGTRLTVT.

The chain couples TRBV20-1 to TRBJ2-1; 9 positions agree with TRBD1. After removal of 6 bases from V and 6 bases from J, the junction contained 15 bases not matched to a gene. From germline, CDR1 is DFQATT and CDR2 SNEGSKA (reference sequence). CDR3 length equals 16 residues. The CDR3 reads CSAKRLGQGVFNEQFF. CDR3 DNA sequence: TGCAGTGCCAAACGCCTGGGACAGGGTGTTTTCAATGAGCAGTTCTTC.

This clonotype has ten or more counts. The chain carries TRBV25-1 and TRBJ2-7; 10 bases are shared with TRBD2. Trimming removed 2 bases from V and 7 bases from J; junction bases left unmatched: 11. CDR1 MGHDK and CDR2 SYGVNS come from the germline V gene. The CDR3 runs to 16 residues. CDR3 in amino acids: CASSEGGASGGLEQYF. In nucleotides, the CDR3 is TGTGCCAGCAGTGAAGGGGGCGCTAGCGGGGGTTTGGAGCAGTACTTC.

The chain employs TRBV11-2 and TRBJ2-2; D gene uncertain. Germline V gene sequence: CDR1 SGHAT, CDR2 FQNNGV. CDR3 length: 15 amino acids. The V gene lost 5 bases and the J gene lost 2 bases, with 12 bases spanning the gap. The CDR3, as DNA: TGTGCCAGCAGCCGTGAACGGCTAAACACCGGGGAGCTGTTTTTT. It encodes CASSRERLNTGELFF.

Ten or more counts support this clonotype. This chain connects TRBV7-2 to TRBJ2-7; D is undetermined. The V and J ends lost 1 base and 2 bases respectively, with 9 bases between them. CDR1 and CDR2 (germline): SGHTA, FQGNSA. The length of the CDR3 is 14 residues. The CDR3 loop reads CASSLGEPPYEQYF. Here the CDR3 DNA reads TGTGCCAGCAGCTTAGGGGAACCCCCCTACGAGCAGTACTTC.

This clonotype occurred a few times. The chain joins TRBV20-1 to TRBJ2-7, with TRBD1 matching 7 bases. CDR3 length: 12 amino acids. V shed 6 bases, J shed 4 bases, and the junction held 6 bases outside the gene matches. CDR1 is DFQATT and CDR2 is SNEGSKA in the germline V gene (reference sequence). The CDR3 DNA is TGCAGTGCCACAGGGGAAGGGTACGAGCAGTACTTC. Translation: CSATGEGYEQYF.

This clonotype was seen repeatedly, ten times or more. The CDR3 protein is CSAPRTRSGTGELFF. CDR3 nucleotides: TGCAGTGCTCCCCGGACCAGGTCGGGGACCGGGGAGCTGTTTTTT. The chain employs TRBV20-1 and TRBJ2-2, with D possibly matching TRBD2 (5 bases). Trimming removed 5 bases from V and 5 bases from J, with 18 bases in between. Germline V lookup: CDR1 DFQATT, CDR2 SNEGSKA (reference sequence). The CDR3 consists of 15 residues.

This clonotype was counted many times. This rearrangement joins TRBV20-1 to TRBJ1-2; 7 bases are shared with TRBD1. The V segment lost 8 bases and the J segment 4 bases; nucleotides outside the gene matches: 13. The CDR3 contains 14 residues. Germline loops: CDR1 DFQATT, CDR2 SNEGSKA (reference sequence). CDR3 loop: CSFSPNSGGYGYTF. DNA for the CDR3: TGCAGTTTTAGCCCTAATTCAGGGGGCTATGGCTACACCTTC.

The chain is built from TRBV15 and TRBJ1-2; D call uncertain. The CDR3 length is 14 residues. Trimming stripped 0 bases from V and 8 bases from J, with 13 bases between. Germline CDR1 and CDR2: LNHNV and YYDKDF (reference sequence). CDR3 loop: CATSREREGEGYTF. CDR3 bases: TGTGCCACCAGCAGAGAGAGGGAAGGAGAAGGCTACACCTTC.

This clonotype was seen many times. For the CDR3, the DNA is TGTGCCAGCAGCCAAATGCGGAGGAACAATCAGCCCCAGCATTTT. It encodes CASSQMRRNNQPQHF. V gene TRBV7-2 combines with J gene TRBJ1-5; no reliable D call. V lost 5 bases and J lost 3, with 14 bases in between. CDR1 SGHTA and CDR2 FQGNSA come from the germline V gene. The CDR3 has 15 amino acids.

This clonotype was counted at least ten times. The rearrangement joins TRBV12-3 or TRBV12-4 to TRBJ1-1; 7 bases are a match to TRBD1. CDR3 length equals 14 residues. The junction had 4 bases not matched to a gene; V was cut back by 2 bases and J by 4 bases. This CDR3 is CASSLWTGGTEAFF. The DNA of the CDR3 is TGTGCCAGCAGTTTATGGACAGGCGGCACTGAAGCTTTCTTT.

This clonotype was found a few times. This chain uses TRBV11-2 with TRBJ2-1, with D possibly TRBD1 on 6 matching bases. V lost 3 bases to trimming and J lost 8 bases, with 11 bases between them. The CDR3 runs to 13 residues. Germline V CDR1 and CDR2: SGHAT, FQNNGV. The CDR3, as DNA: TGTGCCAGCAGCTTCAGGGGATTGGATGAGCAGTTCTTC. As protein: CASSFRGLDEQFF. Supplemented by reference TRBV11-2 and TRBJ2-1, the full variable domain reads EAGVAQSPRYKIIEKRQSVAFWCNPISGHATLYWYQQILGQGPKLLIQFQNNGVVDDSQLPKDRFSAERLKGVDSTLKIQPAKLEDSAVYLCASSFRGLDEQFFGPGTRLTVL.

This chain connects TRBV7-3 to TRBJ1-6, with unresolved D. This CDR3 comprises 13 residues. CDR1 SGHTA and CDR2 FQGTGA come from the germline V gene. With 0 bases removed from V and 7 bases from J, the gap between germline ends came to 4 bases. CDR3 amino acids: CASSLTTNSPLHF. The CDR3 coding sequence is TGTGCCAGCAGCTTAACGACAAATTCACCCCTCCACTTT.

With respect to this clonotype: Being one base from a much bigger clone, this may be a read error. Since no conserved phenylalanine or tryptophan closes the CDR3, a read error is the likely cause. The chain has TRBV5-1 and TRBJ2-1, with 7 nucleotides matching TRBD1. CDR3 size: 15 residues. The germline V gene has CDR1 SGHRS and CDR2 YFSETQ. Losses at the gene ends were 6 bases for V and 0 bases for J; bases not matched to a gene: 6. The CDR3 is CASNSGGDSYNEQFL. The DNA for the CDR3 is TGCGCCAGCAACTCAGGGGGAGACTCCTACAATGAGCAGTTCTTG.

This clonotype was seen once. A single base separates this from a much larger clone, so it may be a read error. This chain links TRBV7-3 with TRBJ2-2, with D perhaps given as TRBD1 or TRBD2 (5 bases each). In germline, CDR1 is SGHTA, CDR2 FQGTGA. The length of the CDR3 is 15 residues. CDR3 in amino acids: CASSSGARDTGALFF. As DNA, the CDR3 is TGTGCCAGCAGTAGTGGGGCCAGAGACACCGGGGCGCTGTTTTTT.

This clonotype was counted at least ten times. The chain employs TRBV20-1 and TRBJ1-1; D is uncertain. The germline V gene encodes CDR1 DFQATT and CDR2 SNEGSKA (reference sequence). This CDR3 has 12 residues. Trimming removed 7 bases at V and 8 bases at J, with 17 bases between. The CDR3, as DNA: TGCAGTGTAGCCCCGGGAGCGCGGGAAGCTTTCTTT. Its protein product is CSVAPGAREAFF.

In DNA form, the CDR3 reads TGCGCCAGCAGCTTGGAAACGGACGAATGGGGTCAGCCCCAGCATTTT. It encodes CASSLETDEWGQPQHF. The chain recombines TRBV5-1 with TRBJ1-5; D is uncertain. Between the trimmed V and J ends, which lost 0 bases and 6 bases, there was a span of 16 bases. This CDR3 has 16 amino acids. From germline, CDR1 is SGHRS and CDR2 YFSETQ.

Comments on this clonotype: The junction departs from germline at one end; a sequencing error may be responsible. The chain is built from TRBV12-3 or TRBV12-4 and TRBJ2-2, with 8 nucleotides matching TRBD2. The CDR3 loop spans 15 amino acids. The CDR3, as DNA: TGTGCAAGCAGCCCCGGGACTAGGAACACCGGGGAGCTGCTTTTT. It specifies CASSPGTRNTGELLF.

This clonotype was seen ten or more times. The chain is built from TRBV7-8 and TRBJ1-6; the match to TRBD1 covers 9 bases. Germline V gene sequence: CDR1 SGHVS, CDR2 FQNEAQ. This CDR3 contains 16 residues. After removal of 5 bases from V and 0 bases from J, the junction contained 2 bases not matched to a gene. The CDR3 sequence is CASSGTGSSYNSPLHF. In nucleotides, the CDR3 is TGTGCCAGCAGCGGGACAGGGAGCTCCTATAATTCACCCCTCCACTTT.

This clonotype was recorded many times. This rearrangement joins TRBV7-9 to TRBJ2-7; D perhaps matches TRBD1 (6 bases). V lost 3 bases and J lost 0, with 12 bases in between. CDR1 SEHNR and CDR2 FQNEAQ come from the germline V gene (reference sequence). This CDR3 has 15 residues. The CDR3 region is CASSLGQGISYEQYF. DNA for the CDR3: TGTGCCAGCAGCTTGGGACAAGGAATCTCCTACGAGCAGTACTTC.

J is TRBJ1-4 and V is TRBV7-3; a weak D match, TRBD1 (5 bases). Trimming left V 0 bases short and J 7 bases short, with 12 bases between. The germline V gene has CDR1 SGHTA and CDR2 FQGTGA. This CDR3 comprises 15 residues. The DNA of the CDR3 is TGTGCCAGCAGCTTAACCGGGGCGCAGAGTGAAAAACTGTTTTTT. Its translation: CASSLTGAQSEKLFF.

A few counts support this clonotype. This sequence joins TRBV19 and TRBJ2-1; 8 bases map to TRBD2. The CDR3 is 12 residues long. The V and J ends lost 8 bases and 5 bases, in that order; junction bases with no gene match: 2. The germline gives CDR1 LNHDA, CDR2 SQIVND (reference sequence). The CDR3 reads CASARGDNEQFF. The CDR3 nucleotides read TGTGCCAGTGCGCGGGGGGACAATGAGCAGTTCTTC.

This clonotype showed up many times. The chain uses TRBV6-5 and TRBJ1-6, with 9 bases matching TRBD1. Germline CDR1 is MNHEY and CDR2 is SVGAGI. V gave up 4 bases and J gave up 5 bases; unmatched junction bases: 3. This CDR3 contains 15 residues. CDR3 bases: TGTGCCAGCAGTTGGGGGACAGGGAATAATTCACCCCTCCACTTT. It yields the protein CASSWGTGNNSPLHF.

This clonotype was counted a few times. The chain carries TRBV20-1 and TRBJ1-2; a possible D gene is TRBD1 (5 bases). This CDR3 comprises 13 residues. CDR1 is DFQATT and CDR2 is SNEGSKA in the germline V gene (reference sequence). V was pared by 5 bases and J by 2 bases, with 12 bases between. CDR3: CSAPFQGNYGYTF. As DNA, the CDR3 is TGCAGTGCTCCCTTTCAGGGAAACTATGGCTACACCTTC.

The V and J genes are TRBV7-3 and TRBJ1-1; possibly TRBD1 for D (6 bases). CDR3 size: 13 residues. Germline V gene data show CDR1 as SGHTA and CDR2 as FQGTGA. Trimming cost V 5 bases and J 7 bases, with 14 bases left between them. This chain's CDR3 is CASSPQGSSEAFF. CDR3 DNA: TGTGCCAGCAGCCCACAGGGAAGTAGTGAAGCTTTCTTT.